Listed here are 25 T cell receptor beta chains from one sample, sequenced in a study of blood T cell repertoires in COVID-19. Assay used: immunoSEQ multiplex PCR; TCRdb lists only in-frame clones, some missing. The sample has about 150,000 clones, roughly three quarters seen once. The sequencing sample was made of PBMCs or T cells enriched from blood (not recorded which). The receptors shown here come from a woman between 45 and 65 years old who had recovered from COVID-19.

The CDR3 nucleotides are TGTGCCAGCAGCAAAGCCGGGACTGGCAAGCTCAATGAGCAGTTCTTC. Residues: CASSKAGTGKLNEQFF. This chain connects TRBV11-3 to TRBJ2-1; possible D gene TRBD2, 6 bases. The V gene's germline CDR1 is SGHNT and CDR2 YENEEA. This CDR3 region has 16 residues. The V end lost 5 bases, the J end lost 6 bases, and 20 bases lay between the germline ends.

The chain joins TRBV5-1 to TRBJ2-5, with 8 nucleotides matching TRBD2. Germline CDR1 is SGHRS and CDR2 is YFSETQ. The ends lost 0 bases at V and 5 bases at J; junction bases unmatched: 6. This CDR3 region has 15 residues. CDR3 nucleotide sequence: TGCGCCAGCAGCTTGGCCGGGACTAGTGCCGAGACCCAGTACTTC. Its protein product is CASSLAGTSAETQYF.

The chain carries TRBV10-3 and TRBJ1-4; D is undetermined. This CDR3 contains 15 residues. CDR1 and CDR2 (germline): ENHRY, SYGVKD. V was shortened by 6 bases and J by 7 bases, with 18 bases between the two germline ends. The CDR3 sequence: CAISDPQVNPEKLFF. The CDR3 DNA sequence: TGTGCCATCAGCGATCCGCAGGTGAATCCTGAAAAACTGTTTTTT.

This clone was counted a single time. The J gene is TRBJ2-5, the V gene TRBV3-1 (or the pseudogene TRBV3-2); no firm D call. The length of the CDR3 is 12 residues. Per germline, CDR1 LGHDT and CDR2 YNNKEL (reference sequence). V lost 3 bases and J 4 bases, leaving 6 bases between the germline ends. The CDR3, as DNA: TGTGCCAGCAGCCAGAGCTTAGAGACCCAGTACTTC. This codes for CASSQSLETQYF.

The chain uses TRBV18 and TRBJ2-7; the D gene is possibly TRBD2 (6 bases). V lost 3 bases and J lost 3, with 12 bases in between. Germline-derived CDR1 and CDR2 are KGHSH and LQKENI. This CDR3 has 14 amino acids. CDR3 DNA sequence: TGTGCCAGCTCACCCGCGGGACGGCTCTACGAGCAGTACGTC. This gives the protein CASSPAGRLYEQYV.

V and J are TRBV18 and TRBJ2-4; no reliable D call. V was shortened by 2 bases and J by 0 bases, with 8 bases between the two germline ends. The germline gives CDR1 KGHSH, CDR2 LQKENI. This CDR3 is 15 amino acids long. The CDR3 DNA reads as TGTGCCAGCTCACCAGAGGTTCTAGCCAAAAACATTCAGTACTTC. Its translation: CASSPEVLAKNIQYF. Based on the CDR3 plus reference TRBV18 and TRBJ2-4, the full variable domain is NAGVMQNPRHLVRRRGQEARLRCSPMKGHSHVYWYRQLPEEGLKFMVYLQKENIIDESGMPKERFSAEFPKEGPSILRIQQVVRGDSAAYFCASSPEVLAKNIQYFGAGTRLSVL.

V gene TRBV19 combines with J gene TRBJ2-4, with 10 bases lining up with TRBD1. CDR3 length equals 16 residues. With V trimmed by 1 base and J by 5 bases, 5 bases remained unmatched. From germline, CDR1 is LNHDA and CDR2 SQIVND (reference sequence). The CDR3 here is CASSIASGTGENIQYF. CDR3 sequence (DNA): TGTGCCAGTAGTATAGCCTCCGGGACAGGGGAAAACATTCAGTACTTC. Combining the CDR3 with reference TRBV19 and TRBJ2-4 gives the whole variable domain DGGITQSPKYLFRKEGQNVTLSCEQNLNHDAMYWYRQDPGQGLRLIYYSQIVNDFQKGDIAEGYSVSREKKESFPLTVTSAQKNPTAFYLCASSIASGTGENIQYFGAGTRLSVL.

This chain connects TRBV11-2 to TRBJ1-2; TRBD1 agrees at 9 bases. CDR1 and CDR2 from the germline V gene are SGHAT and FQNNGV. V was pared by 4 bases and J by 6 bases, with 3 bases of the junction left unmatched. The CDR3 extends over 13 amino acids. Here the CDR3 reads CASSYDRGDGYTF. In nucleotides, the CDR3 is TGTGCCAGCAGCTACGACAGGGGGGATGGCTACACCTTC.

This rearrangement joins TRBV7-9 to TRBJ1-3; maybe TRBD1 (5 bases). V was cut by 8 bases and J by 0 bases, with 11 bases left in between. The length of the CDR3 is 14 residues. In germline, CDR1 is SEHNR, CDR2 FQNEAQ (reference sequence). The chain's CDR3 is CASGAASSGNTIYF. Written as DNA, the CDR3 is TGTGCCAGCGGGGCCGCGAGCTCTGGAAACACCATATATTTT.

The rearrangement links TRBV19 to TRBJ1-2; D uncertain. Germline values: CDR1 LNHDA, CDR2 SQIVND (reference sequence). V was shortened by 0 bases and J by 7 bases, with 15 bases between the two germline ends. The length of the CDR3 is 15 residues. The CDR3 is CASSIDPPGLVGYTF. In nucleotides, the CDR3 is TGTGCCAGTAGTATAGATCCCCCAGGCTTGGTTGGCTACACCTTC. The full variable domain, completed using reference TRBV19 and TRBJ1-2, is DGGITQSPKYLFRKEGQNVTLSCEQNLNHDAMYWYRQDPGQGLRLIYYSQIVNDFQKGDIAEGYSVSREKKESFPLTVTSAQKNPTAFYLCASSIDPPGLVGYTFGSGTRLTVV.

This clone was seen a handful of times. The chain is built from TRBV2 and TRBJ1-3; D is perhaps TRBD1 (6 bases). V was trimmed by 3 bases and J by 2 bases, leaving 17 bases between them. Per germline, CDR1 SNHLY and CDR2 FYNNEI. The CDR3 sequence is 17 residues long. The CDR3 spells CASSDLGHLDAGNTIYF. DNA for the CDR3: TGTGCCAGCAGTGACTTGGGACACCTGGATGCTGGAAACACCATATATTTT. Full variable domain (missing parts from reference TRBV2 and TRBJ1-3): EPEVTQTPSHQVTQMGQEVILRCVPISNHLYFYWYRQILGQKVEFLVSFYNNEISEKSEIFDDQFSVERPDGSNFTLKIRSTKLEDSAMYFCASSDLGHLDAGNTIYFGEGSWLTVV.

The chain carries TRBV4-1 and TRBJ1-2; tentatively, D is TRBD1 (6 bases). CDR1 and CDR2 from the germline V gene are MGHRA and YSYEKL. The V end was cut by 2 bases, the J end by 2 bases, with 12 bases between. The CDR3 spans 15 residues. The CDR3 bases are TGCGCCAGCAGCCAACCACAAACAGGGAACTATGGCTACACCTTC. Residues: CASSQPQTGNYGYTF.

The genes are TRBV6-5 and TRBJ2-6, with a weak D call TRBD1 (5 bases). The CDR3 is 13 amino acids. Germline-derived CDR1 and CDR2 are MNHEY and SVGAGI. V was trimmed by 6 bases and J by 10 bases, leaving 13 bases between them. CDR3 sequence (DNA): TGTGCCAGCAGACTTCGACAGCTTAACGTCCTGACTTTC. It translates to CASRLRQLNVLTF.

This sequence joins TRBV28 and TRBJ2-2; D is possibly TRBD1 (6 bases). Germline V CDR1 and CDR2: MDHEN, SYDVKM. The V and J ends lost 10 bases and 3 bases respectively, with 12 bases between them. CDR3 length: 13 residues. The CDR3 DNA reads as TGTGCCACCTTTGAGGGGGACACCGGGGAGCTGTTTTTT. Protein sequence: CATFEGDTGELFF.

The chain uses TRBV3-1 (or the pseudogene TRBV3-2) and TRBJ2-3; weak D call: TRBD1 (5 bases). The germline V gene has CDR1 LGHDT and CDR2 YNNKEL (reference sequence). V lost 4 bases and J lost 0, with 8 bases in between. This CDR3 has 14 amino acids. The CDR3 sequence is CASSRTLSTDTQYF. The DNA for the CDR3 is TGTGCCAGCAGCCGGACACTTAGCACAGATACGCAGTATTTT.

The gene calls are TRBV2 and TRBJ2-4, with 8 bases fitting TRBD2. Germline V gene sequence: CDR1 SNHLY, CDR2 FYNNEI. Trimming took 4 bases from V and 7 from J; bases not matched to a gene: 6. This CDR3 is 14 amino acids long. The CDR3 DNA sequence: TGTGCCAGCAGTGTAACGGGGGGGTATAACATTCAGTACTTC. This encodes CASSVTGGYNIQYF.

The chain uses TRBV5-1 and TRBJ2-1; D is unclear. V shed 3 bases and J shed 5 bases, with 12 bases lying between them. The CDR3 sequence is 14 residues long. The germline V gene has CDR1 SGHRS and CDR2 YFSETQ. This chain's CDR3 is CASSWQNSNNEQFF. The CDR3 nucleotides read TGCGCCAGCAGCTGGCAGAACAGCAACAATGAGCAGTTCTTC.

This chain's CDR3 is CASSLGGIQNSPLHF. Written as DNA, the CDR3 is TGTGCCAGCAGCTTGGGGGGGATTCAGAATTCACCCCTCCACTTT. The chain carries TRBV7-9 and TRBJ1-6; perhaps TRBD1 as D (5 bases). The V gene lost 3 bases and the J gene lost 7 bases, with 13 bases spanning the gap. Germline-derived CDR1 and CDR2 are SEHNR and FQNEAQ (reference sequence). The CDR3 has 15 amino acids.

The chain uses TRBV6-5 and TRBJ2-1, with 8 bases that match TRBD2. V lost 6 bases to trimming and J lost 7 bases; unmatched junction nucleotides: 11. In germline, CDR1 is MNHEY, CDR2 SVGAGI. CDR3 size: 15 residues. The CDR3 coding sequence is TGTGCCAGCAGCCCACGGGGGGGTCTACAAAATGAGCAGTTCTTC. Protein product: CASSPRGGLQNEQFF.

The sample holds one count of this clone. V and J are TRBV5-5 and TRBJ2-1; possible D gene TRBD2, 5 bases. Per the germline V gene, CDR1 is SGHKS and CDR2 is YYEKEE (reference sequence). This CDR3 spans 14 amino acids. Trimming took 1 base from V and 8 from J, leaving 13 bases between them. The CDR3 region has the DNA TGTGCCAGCAGCTTGAGGGCGGGCGGAGATGAGCAGTTCTTC. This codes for CASSLRAGGDEQFF.

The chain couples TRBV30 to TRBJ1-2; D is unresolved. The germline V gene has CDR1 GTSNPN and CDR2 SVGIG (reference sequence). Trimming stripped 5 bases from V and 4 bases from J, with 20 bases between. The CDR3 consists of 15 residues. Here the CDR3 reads CAWVSKRGASYGYTF. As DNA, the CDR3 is TGTGCCTGGGTCTCGAAGCGGGGTGCGAGCTATGGCTACACCTTC.

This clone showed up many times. The CDR3 sequence: CASSVGSSYGYTF. CDR3 nucleotides: TGTGCCAGCAGCGTCGGTAGTAGCTATGGCTACACCTTC. V is TRBV7-3 and J is TRBJ1-2; D is undetermined. Germline V gives CDR1 SGHTA, CDR2 FQGTGA. The CDR3 consists of 13 residues. V gave up 5 bases and J gave up 4 bases, with 11 bases separating them.

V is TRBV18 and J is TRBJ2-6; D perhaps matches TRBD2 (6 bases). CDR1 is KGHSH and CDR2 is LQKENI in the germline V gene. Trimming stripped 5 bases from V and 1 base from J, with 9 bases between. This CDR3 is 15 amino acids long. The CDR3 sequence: CASSVAGSGANVLTF. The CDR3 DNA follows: TGTGCCAGCTCAGTGGCGGGATCTGGGGCCAACGTCCTGACTTTC. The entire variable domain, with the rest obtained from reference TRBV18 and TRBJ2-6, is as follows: NAGVMQNPRHLVRRRGQEARLRCSPMKGHSHVYWYRQLPEEGLKFMVYLQKENIIDESGMPKERFSAEFPKEGPSILRIQQVVRGDSAAYFCASSVAGSGANVLTFGAGSRLTVL.

This CDR3 reads CATHGQGGPEAFF. The CDR3 DNA is TGTGCCACCCACGGACAGGGCGGCCCTGAAGCTTTCTTT. The J gene is TRBJ1-1, the V gene TRBV28; TRBD1 agrees at 8 bases. CDR1 is MDHEN and CDR2 is SYDVKM in the germline V gene. V trimming: 10 bases; J trimming: 6 bases; junction bases outside the gene matches: 10. CDR3 length equals 13 residues. The whole variable domain, filled in from reference TRBV28 and TRBJ1-1, reads DVKVTQSSRYLVKRTGEKVFLECVQDMDHENMFWYRQDPGLGLRLIYFSYDVKMKEKGDIPEGYSVSREKKERFSLILESASTNQTSMYLCATHGQGGPEAFFGQGTRLTVV.

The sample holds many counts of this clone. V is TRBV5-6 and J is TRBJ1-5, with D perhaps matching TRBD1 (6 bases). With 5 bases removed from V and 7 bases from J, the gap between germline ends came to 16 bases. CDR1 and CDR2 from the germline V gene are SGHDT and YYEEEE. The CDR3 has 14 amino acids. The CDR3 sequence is CASSRRGWEQPQHF. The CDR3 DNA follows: TGTGCCAGCAGTCGAAGGGGGTGGGAACAGCCCCAGCATTTT.